This is a list of T cell receptor beta chains from one sample in a study of technical replicates of blood from a few donors. The data were produced by immunoSEQ multiplex PCR, yet TCRdb's version contains in-frame clones alone and is incomplete. The table includes around 77,000 clones, roughly 89% detected once. The material sequenced was T cells isolated from PBMCs. The receptor set was obtained from a human donor in good health. CDR3s include the opening cysteine and the closing phenylalanine or tryptophan. The D gene is left open where the match is weak. Size values are once, few and many counts, or a class for expanded clones, and some rows have none.

D gene	clone size	V gene	J gene	CDR3 DNA	CDR3 protein
NA	NA	TRBV27	TRBJ1-1	TGTGCCAGCAGTCGCTCGGGGGGTACTGAAGCTTTCTTT	CASSRSGGTEAFF
TRBD1	once	TRBV19	TRBJ1-1	TGTGCCAGTAGTGGATACCGGGACAGGGCTTCGGGGGCTGAAGCTTTCTTT	CASSGYRDRASGAEAFF
NA	once	TRBV18	TRBJ2-7	TGTGCCAGCTCACCATTTCCACGGGTCGAGCAGTACTTC	CASSPFPRVEQYF
NA	NA	TRBV6-6	TRBJ2-2	TGTGCCAGCACCTCGGTGAATTCTGCCGGGGAGCTGTTTTTT	CASTSVNSAGELFF
TRBD1	NA	TRBV28	TRBJ2-5	TGTGCCAGCAGTCCCCGGGACAGGGAGTACGGAGGGACCCAGTACTTC	CASSPRDREYGGTQYF
TRBD2	NA	TRBV5-6	TRBJ2-4	TGTGCCAGCAGCTTGTTCGCGGGAGAAAGGGAAAACATTCAGTACTTC	CASSLFAGERENIQYF
TRBD2	NA	TRBV25-1	TRBJ2-7	TGTGCCAGCAGTGAGTCCCTAGCGGGAGGGGGGGAGCAGTACTTC	CASSESLAGGGEQYF
TRBD1	once	TRBV15	TRBJ2-7	TGTGCCACCAGCAGAGAACGGACAGGGGACTACCTTACCTACGAGCAGTACTTC	CATSRERTGDYLTYEQYF
NA	NA	TRBV10-2	TRBJ2-1	TGCGCCAGCAGGGGGCCCTCCTACAATGAGCAGTTCTTC	CASRGPSYNEQFF
TRBD1	NA	TRBV10-3	TRBJ2-1	TGTGCCATCAGTGATTCTGAGACAGGGAGCAATGAGCAGTTCTTC	CAISDSETGSNEQFF
NA	NA	TRBV5-1	TRBJ2-3	TGCGCCAGCAGCTTGCTACCCTCGAGCACAGATACGCAGTATTTT	CASSLLPSSTDTQYF
NA	NA	TRBV2	TRBJ1-4	TGTGCCAGCAGTCCTACCTCAGGGATCCGGGAAAAACTGTTTTTT	CASSPTSGIREKLFF
NA	few	TRBV27	TRBJ2-1	TGTGCCAGCAGTTGGGGCTCCAGCTCCTACAATGAGCAGTTCTTC	CASSWGSSSYNEQFF
NA	NA	TRBV11-2	TRBJ1-4	TGTGCCAGCAGCACCTCAGGATTTGAAAAACTGTTTTTT	CASSTSGFEKLFF
NA	once	TRBV11-2	TRBJ2-7	TGTGCCAGCAGCCTCGGGCCCCGGGGTACCTACGAGCAGTACTTC	CASSLGPRGTYEQYF
TRBD1	NA	TRBV6-5	TRBJ2-1	TGTGCCAGCAGTTCGGGACAGGTCGTAAATGAGCAGTTCTTC	CASSSGQVVNEQFF
NA	once	TRBV30	TRBJ2-1	TGTGCCTGGAGTTTGGGAGGAGGGGATGAGCAGTTCTTC	CAWSLGGGDEQFF
NA	NA	TRBV9	TRBJ2-2	TGTGCCAGCAGCCCCGGAGGGGCTTGGACCGGGGAGCTGTTTTTT	CASSPGGAWTGELFF
TRBD1	NA	TRBV2	TRBJ1-5	TGTGCCAGCAGTACCGGGACAGGGGGTAATCAGCCCCAGCATTTT	CASSTGTGGNQPQHF
NA	once	TRBV7-2	TRBJ1-5	TGTGCCAGCAGTCCTGCCCTAGGCAGCAATCAGCCCCAGCATTTT	CASSPALGSNQPQHF
NA	NA	TRBV5-6	TRBJ2-7	TGTGCCAGCAGCTTACAGGGAGCCTACGAGCAGTACTTC	CASSLQGAYEQYF
NA	NA	TRBV10-3	TRBJ2-3	TGTGCCATCAGTGAGGTCGGGACAGATACGCAGTATTTT	CAISEVGTDTQYF
NA	NA	TRBV7-2	TRBJ2-7	TGTGCCAGCAGTTTATCCGGCTACGAGCAGTACTTC	CASSLSGYEQYF
TRBD2	NA	TRBV4-3	TRBJ2-7	TGCGCCAGCAGCCAAGCCCCCACTAGCGGGAGTCACGAGCAGTACTTC	CASSQAPTSGSHEQYF
TRBD2	NA	TRBV29-1	TRBJ2-1	TGCAGTAGCGGGACCTACAATGAGCAGTTCTTC	CSSGTYNEQFF
NA	NA	TRBV27	TRBJ1-4	TGTGCCAGCAGTTTATCGAGAAATGAAAAACTGTTTTTT	CASSLSRNEKLFF
TRBD1	NA	TRBV7-7	TRBJ2-7	TGTGCTAGCAGCTTGTCCCTCCCCGGGACAGGGAACTACGAGCAGTACTTC	CASSLSLPGTGNYEQYF
TRBD2	NA	TRBV11-2	TRBJ2-1	TGTGCCAGCAGCTTAGAGGAGCGGGGCCACAATGAGCAGTTCTTC	CASSLEERGHNEQFF